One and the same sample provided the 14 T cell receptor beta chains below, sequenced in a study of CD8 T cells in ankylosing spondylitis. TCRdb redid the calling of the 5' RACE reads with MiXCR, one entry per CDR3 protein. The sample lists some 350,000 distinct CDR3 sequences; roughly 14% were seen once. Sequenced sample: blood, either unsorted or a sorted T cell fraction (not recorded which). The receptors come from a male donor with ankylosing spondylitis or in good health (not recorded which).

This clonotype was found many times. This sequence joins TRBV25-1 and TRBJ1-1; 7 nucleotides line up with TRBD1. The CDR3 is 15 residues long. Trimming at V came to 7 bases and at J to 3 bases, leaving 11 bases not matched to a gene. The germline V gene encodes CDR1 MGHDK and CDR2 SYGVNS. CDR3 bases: TGTGCCAGCACCCCGGAGGGGGACAGTTACACTGAAGCTTTCTTT. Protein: CASTPEGDSYTEAFF.

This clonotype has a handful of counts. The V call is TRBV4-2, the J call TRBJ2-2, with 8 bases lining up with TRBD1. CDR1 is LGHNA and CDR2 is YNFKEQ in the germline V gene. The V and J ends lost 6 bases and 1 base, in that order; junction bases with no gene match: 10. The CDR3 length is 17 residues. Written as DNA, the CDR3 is TGTGCCAGCAGAGAATTCGAGGGACAGGTGAACACCGGGGAGCTGTTTTTT. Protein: CASREFEGQVNTGELFF.

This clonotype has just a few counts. The CDR3 DNA sequence: TGCGCCAGCAGCCAAACGACCCGGGACCCGGACCACGAGCAGTACTTC. This encodes CASSQTTRDPDHEQYF. The chain carries TRBV4-1 and TRBJ2-7, with D tentatively TRBD1 or TRBD2 (5 bases each). The CDR3 consists of 16 residues. Between the trimmed V and J ends, which lost 2 bases and 5 bases, there was a span of 19 bases. The germline CDR1 and CDR2 sequences are MGHRA and YSYEKL.

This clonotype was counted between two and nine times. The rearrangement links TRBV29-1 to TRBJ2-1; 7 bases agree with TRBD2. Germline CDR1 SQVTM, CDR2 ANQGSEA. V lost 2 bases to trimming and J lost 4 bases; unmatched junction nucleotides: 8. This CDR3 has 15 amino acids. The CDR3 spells CSVESGRGVYNEQFF. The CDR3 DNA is TGCAGCGTTGAAAGCGGACGGGGGGTATACAATGAGCAGTTCTTC.

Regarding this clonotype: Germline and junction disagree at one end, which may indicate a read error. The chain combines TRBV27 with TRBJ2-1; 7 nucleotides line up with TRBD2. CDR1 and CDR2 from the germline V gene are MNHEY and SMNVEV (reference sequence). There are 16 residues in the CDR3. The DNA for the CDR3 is TGTGCCAGCAGTCTCCAAAGACTAGCCCGGGGATACAATGAGCAGTTC. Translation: CASSLQRLARGYNEQF.

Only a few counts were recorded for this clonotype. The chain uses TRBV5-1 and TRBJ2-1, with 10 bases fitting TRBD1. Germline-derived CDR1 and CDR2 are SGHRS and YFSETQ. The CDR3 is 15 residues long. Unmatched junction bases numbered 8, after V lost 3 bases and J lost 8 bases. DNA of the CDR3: TGCGCCAGCAGCTCGCCCGGGACAGGGGCGTATGAGCAGTTCTTC. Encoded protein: CASSSPGTGAYEQFF.

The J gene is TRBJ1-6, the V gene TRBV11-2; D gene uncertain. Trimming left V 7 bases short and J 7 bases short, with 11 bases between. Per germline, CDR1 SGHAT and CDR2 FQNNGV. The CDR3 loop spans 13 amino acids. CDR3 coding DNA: TGTGCCAGCATCTTGGCATGGAATTCACCCCTCCACTTT. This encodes CASILAWNSPLHF.

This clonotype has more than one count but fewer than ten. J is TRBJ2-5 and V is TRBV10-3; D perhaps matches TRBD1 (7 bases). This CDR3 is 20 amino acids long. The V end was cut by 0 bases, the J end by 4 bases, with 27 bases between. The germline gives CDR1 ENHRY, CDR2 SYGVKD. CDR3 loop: CAISESTLQGFNHGRETQYF. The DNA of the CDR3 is TGTGCCATCAGTGAGTCGACGCTACAGGGGTTCAATCACGGGAGAGAGACCCAGTACTTC.

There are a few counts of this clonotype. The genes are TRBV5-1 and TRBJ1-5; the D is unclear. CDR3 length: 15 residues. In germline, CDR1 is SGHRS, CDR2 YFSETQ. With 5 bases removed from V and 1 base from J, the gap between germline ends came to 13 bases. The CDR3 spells CASRETVGSNQPQHF. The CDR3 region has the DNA TGCGCCAGCAGGGAGACCGTAGGGAGCAATCAGCCCCAGCATTTT.

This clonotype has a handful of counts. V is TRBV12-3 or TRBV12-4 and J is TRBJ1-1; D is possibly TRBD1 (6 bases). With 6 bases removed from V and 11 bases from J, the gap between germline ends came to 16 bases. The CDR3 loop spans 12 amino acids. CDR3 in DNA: TGTGCCAGCAGCCCGCCTCGGGGGCGGGCTTTCTTT. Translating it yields CASSPPRGRAFF.

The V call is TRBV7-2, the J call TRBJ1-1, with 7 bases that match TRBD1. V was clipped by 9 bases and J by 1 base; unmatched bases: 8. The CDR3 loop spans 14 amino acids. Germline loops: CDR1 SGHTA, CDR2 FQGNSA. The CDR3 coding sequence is TGTGCCAGTTTACAGGGGCTAGGGAACACTGAAGCTTTCTTT. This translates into CASLQGLGNTEAFF. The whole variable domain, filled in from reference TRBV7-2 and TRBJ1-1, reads GAGVSQSPSNKVTEKGKDVELRCDPISGHTALYWYRQSLGQGLEFLIYFQGNSAPDKSGLPSDRFSAERTGGSVSTLTIQRTQQEDSAVYLCASLQGLGNTEAFFGQGTRLTVV.

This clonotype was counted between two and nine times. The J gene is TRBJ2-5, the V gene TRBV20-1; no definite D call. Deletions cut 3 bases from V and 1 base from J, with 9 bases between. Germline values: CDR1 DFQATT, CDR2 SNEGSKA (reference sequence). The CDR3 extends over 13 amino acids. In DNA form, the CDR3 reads TGCAGTGCTAGTTCGCGGTTCCAAGAGACCCAGTACTTC. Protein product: CSASSRFQETQYF.

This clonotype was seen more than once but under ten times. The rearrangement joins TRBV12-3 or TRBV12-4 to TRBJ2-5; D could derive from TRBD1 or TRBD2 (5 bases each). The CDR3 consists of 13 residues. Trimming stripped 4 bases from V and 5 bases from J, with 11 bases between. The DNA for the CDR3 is TGTGCCAGCAGTTCCGGGGCAGCGGAGACCCAGTACTTC. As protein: CASSSGAAETQYF.

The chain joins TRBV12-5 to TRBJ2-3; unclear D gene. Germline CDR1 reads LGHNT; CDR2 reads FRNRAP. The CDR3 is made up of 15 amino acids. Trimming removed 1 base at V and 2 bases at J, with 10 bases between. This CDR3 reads CASGLGEKFTDTQYF. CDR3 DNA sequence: TGTGCTAGTGGTTTGGGAGAGAAGTTCACAGATACGCAGTATTTT.